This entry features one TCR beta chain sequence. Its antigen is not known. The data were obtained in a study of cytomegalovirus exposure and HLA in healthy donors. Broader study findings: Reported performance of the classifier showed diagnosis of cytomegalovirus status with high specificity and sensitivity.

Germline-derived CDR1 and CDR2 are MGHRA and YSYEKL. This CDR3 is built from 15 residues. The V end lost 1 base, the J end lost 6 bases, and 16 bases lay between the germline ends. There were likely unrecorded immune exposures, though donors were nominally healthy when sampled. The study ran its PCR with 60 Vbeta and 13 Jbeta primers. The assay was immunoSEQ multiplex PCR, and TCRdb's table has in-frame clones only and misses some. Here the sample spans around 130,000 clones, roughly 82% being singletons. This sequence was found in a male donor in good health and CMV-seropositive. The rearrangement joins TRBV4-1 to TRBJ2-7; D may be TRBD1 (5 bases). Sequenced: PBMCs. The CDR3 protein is CASSQAHQVGPEQYF. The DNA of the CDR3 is TGCGCCAGCAGCCAAGCCCATCAGGTGGGGCCCGAGCAGTACTTC.